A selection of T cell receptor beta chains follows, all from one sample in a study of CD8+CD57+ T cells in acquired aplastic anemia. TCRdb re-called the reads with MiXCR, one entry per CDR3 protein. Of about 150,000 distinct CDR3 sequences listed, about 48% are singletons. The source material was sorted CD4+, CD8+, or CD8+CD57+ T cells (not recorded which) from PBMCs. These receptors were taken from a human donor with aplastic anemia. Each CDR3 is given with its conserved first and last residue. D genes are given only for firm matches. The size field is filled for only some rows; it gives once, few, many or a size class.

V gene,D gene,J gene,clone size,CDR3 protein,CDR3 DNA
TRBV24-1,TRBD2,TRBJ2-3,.,CATGGGAVVDTQYF,TGTGCCACCGGCGGGGGGGCGGTGGTAGATACGCAGTATTTT
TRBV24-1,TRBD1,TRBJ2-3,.,CATSETGTGRNTQYF,TGTGCCACCAGTGAGACCGGGACAGGGCGAAATACGCAGTATTTT
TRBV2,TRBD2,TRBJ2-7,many,CASSESTGLAAWEQYF,TGTGCCAGCAGTGAATCGACCGGACTAGCGGCCTGGGAGCAGTACTTC
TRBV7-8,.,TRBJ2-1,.,CASSLALRGTNEQFF,TGTGCCAGCAGCTTAGCACTGCGGGGCACGAATGAGCAGTTCTTC
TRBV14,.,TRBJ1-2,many,CASSLTGSGNYGYTF,TGTGCCAGCAGCCTTACAGGGTCGGGTAACTATGGCTACACCTTC
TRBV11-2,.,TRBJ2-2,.,CASSLLRRANTGELFF,TGTGCCAGCAGCTTATTGAGGAGAGCGAACACCGGGGAGCTGTTTTTT
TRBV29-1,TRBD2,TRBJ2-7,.,CSVHSGSGVEQYF,TGCAGCGTCCACTCGGGTAGCGGGGTCGAGCAGTACTTC
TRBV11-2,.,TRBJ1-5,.,CASSSFGFQVNQPQHF,TGTGCCAGCAGCTCGTTCGGGTTTCAAGTAAATCAGCCCCAGCATTTT
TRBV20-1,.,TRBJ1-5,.,CSATSTDSNQPQHF,TGCAGTGCAACATCCACCGATAGCAATCAGCCCCAGCATTTT
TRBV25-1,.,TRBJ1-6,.,CASSVGNNSPLHF,TGTGCCAGCAGTGTAGGGAATAATTCACCCCTCCACTTT
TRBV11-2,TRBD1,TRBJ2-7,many,CASSFGTGEGYEQYF,TGTGCCAGCAGCTTCGGCACAGGGGAAGGATACGAGCAGTACTTC
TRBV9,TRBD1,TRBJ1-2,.,CASSVPGDSGYTF,TGTGCCAGCAGCGTCCCTGGGGACAGTGGCTACACCTTC
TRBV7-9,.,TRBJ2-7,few,CASSLVSEQYF,TGTGCCAGCAGCTTGGTCAGTGAGCAGTACTTC
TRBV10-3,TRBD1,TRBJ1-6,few,CAISADRVLNSPLHF,TGTGCCATCAGTGCTGACAGGGTACTTAATTCACCCCTCCACTTT
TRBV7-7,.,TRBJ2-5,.,CASSLQGGQRETQYF,TGTGCCAGCAGCCTACAGGGTGGGCAGAGAGAGACCCAGTACTTC
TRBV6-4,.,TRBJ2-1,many,CASSDRAGSYNEQFF,TGTGCCAGCAGTGATCGGGCAGGGTCCTACAATGAGCAGTTCTTC
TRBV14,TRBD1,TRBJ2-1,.,CASSQEWDREGEQFF,TGTGCCAGCAGCCAAGAGTGGGACAGGGAGGGTGAGCAGTTCTTC
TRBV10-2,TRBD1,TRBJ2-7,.,CASSESQGAPSYEQYF,TGCGCCAGCAGTGAGTCTCAGGGGGCCCCTTCCTACGAGCAGTACTTC
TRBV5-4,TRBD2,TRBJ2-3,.,CASSLAVLGAGGPADTQYF,TGTGCCAGCAGCTTGGCCGTCCTCGGCGCGGGGGGGCCCGCAGATACGCAGTATTTT
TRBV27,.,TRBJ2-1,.,CASSLGPRGSYNEQFF,TGTGCCAGCAGTTTGGGACCCCGAGGATCCTACAATGAGCAGTTCTTC
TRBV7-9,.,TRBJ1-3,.,CASTWDSGNTIYF,TGTGCCAGCACCTGGGACTCTGGAAACACCATATATTTT
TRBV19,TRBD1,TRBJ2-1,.,CASSGTEYNEQFF,TGTGCCAGTAGTGGGACAGAATACAATGAGCAGTTCTTC
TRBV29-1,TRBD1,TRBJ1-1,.,CSVDGTGNTEAFF,TGCAGCGTTGACGGGACAGGGAACACTGAAGCTTTCTTT